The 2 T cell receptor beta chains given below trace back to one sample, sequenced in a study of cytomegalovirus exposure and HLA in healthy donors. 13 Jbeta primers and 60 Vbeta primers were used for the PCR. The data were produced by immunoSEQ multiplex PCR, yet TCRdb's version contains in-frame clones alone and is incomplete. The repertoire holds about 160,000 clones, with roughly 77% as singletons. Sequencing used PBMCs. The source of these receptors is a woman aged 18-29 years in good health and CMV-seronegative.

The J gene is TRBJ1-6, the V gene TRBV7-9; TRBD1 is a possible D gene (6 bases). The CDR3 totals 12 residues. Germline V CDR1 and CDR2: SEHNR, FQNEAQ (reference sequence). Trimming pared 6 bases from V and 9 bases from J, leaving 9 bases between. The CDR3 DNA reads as TGTGCCAGCAGGGCAGGGGCTTCACCCCTCCACTTT. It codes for CASRAGASPLHF.

The CDR3 DNA follows: TGTGCCAGCAGTCGTCGGGACAGTGCGACTTATGGCTACACCTTC. Amino acid sequence: CASSRRDSATYGYTF. V gene TRBV6-1 combines with J gene TRBJ1-2; 7 nucleotides align to TRBD1. V shed 5 bases and J 5 bases; nucleotides not matched to a gene: 11. This CDR3 comprises 15 residues. The germline gives CDR1 MNHNS, CDR2 SASEGT.